The source of this T cell receptor (beta chain) is a study of response to subunit inactivated influenza vaccine. Study-wide results and limits: The study's authors posited that every seasonal influenza vaccination enlists few new T cells.

From germline, CDR1 is LGHDT and CDR2 YNNKEL (reference sequence). V lost 4 bases to trimming and J lost 6 bases, with 19 bases between them. The CDR3 consists of 16 residues. Using its own MiXCR run on the RT-PCR reads, TCRdb lists one record per CDR3 protein. The data show some 500,000 distinct CDR3 sequences, with roughly 23% seen just once and less than 2.5% held by the top ten. Comment on this clonotype: The antigen is unknown.

The receptor comes from a man aged 45-65 years who received an inactivated influenza vaccine. The material was CD4+ T cells sorted from PBMCs, obtained about 5 days after vaccination. The chain employs TRBV3-1 and TRBJ2-1; TRBD2 is a possible D gene (6 bases). The CDR3 DNA reads as TGTGCCAGCAGCCTCGGCGTAGGGCTAGCGCTCAATGAGCAGTTCTTC. Translating gives CASSLGVGLALNEQFF.